This T cell receptor beta chain was observed in a study of a mutant IDH1 vaccine in newly diagnosed glioma. The overall study: Eight vaccine injections were given to patients in weeks 1, 3, 5, 7, 11, 15, 19 and 23. Prior therapy was radiotherapy, temozolomide, or both; most received both.

The study's findings and limits: Roughly 92% of patients showed vaccine-induced immune responses across multiple MHC alleles.

This CDR3 region has 16 residues. The V end lost 4 bases, the J end lost 5 bases, and 20 bases lay between the germline ends. In germline, CDR1 is SGHTA, CDR2 FQGNSA. Comments on this clone: What it binds is not known.

The time point was: week 23, last vaccination. Each dose delivered 300 ug of mutant IDH1 20-mer peptide subcutaneously with imiquimod. Each donor presented with a new WHO grade 3 or 4 astrocytoma that tested IDH1-mutant and showed ATRX loss. The repertoire was sequenced with immunoSEQ multiplex PCR; TCRdb's copy has only in-frame clones and lacks some. The data contain about 38,000 clones, about four fifths of them singletons. The clonotype originates from a man aged 35-49 years with glioma. Sequenced here: PBMCs, sampled from a glioma patient whose treatment included an IDH1 peptide vaccine. This sequence joins TRBV7-2 and TRBJ2-5; maybe TRBD2 (7 bases). In DNA, the CDR3 is TGTGCCAGCAGCTCCGCAAATTGGGGGGGCCTGGAGACCCAGTACTTC. It is translated as CASSSANWGGLETQYF.